Sequencing of this T cell receptor (beta chain) was carried out in a study of blood T cell repertoires in COVID-19. Study-level background: Material from acute and convalescent COVID-19 was sourced from the United States, Italy and Spain.

The CDR3 totals 13 residues. V gave up 0 bases and J gave up 7 bases, with 8 bases separating them. Germline CDR1 and CDR2: SGHKS and YYEKEE (reference sequence). The table came from immunoSEQ multiplex PCR; TCRdb's copy has only in-frame clones and leaves some out. This repertoire shows 120,000 to 150,000 clones, 70% to 90% found once; its top ten account for 8%. The source is a woman aged 60 to 75 with COVID-19, enrolled during active disease. The gene calls are TRBV5-5 and TRBJ1-5; weak D call: TRBD1 (6 bases). The specimen was peripheral blood. DNA of the CDR3: TGTGCCAGCAGCTTGGGGGGGCCCCAGCCCCAGCATTTT. It encodes CASSLGGPQPQHF.